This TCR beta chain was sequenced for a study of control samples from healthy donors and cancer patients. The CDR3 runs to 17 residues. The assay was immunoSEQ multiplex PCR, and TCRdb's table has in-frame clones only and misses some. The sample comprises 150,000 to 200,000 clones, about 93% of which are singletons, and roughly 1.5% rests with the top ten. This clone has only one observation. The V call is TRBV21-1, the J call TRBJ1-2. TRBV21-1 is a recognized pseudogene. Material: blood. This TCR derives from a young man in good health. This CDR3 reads CASSIRGLNCLRFGYTF. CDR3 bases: TGTGCCAGCAGCATCCGGGGCCTTAATTGCCTTCGTTTTGGCTACACCTTC.